These T cell receptor beta chains were read from a single sample in a study of blood T cell repertoires in COVID-19. Here immunoSEQ multiplex PCR was the method, and the copy in TCRdb shows in-frame clones only, minus some. The sample includes about 75,000 clones, about 74% seen only once; the top ten take just over 2.5%. The sample comprised peripheral blood. These receptors were taken from a human donor with acute or convalescent COVID-19. The donor label of this sample is uncertain. Both conserved end residues are part of each CDR3. D genes are given only for firm matches. For some rows the clone size is stated as once, few or many, or as a class when expanded; others skip it.

len: 13; d_gene: .; j_gene: TRBJ2-3; abundance: .; v_gene: TRBV4-1; CDR3aa: CASSLTTGDTQYF; CDR3nt: TGCGCCAGCAGCCTGACCACGGGAGATACGCAGTATTTT
len: 16; d_gene: TRBD2; j_gene: TRBJ2-7; abundance: .; v_gene: TRBV7-2; CDR3aa: CASSLDFGLAGPQQYF; CDR3nt: TGTGCCAGCAGCTTAGACTTTGGACTAGCGGGACCCCAGCAGTACTTC
len: 13; d_gene: TRBD1; j_gene: TRBJ1-2; abundance: .; v_gene: TRBV29-1; CDR3aa: CSVAWDSLYGYTF; CDR3nt: TGCAGCGTGGCTTGGGACAGCCTGTATGGCTACACCTTC
len: 13; d_gene: TRBD1; j_gene: TRBJ2-7; abundance: few; v_gene: TRBV19; CDR3aa: CASNRGGSYEQYF; CDR3nt: TGTGCCAGTAACAGGGGCGGCTCCTACGAGCAGTACTTC
len: 14; d_gene: .; j_gene: TRBJ1-3; abundance: .; v_gene: TRBV27; CDR3aa: CATRGGSPGNTIYF; CDR3nt: TGTGCCACCAGGGGCGGGTCCCCTGGAAACACCATATATTTT
len: 14; d_gene: .; j_gene: TRBJ1-1; abundance: .; v_gene: TRBV27; CDR3aa: CASSYRNMNTEAFF; CDR3nt: TGTGCCAGCAGTTACAGGAACATGAACACTGAAGCTTTCTTT
len: 13; d_gene: .; j_gene: TRBJ1-6; abundance: few; v_gene: TRBV10-3; CDR3aa: CAIRGGDNSPLHF; CDR3nt: TGTGCCATCAGGGGGGGAGATAATTCACCCCTCCACTTT
len: 12; d_gene: .; j_gene: TRBJ2-5; abundance: few; v_gene: TRBV5-5; CDR3aa: CASSLIQETQYF; CDR3nt: TGTGCCAGCAGCCTAATTCAAGAGACCCAGTACTTC
len: 16; d_gene: TRBD1; j_gene: TRBJ1-5; abundance: .; v_gene: TRBV6-2/TRBV6-3; CDR3aa: CASSTGGTGRIQPQHF; CDR3nt: TGTGCCAGCAGTACGGGGGGGACAGGGAGGATTCAGCCCCAGCATTTT
len: 15; d_gene: TRBD1; j_gene: TRBJ1-1; abundance: .; v_gene: TRBV4-2; CDR3aa: CASSQVWPGGTEAFF; CDR3nt: TGTGCCAGCAGCCAAGTTTGGCCAGGGGGCACTGAAGCTTTCTTT
len: 13; d_gene: TRBD2; j_gene: TRBJ2-5; abundance: .; v_gene: TRBV7-3; CDR3aa: CASSRQRGETQYF; CDR3nt: TGTGCCAGCAGTAGACAGCGGGGGGAGACCCAGTACTTC
len: 15; d_gene: TRBD1; j_gene: TRBJ2-3; abundance: .; v_gene: TRBV19; CDR3aa: CASSQDRLSTDTQYF; CDR3nt: TGTGCCAGTAGCCAGGACAGGTTAAGCACAGATACGCAGTATTTT
len: 15; d_gene: .; j_gene: TRBJ2-5; abundance: .; v_gene: TRBV9; CDR3aa: CASSVAGSHQETQYF; CDR3nt: TGTGCCAGCAGCGTAGCCGGGAGCCACCAAGAGACCCAGTACTTC
len: 17; d_gene: TRBD1; j_gene: TRBJ1-1; abundance: few; v_gene: TRBV7-2; CDR3aa: CASSSRTGTFGGTEAFF; CDR3nt: TGTGCCAGCAGCTCGAGGACAGGGACTTTTGGGGGCACTGAAGCTTTCTTT
len: 13; d_gene: .; j_gene: TRBJ2-7; abundance: medium-sized; v_gene: TRBV4-1; CDR3aa: CASSQVLGYEQYF; CDR3nt: TGCGCCAGCAGCCAAGTTCTAGGCTACGAGCAGTACTTC
len: 14; d_gene: .; j_gene: TRBJ2-2; abundance: .; v_gene: TRBV19; CDR3aa: CASIRTGETGELFF; CDR3nt: TGTGCCAGTATCCGGACTGGGGAAACCGGGGAGCTGTTTTTT
len: 16; d_gene: TRBD2; j_gene: TRBJ2-2; abundance: many; v_gene: TRBV7-9; CDR3aa: CASSLATSGRAGELFF; CDR3nt: TGTGCCAGCAGCTTAGCGACTAGCGGGAGGGCCGGGGAGCTGTTTTTT
len: 16; d_gene: .; j_gene: TRBJ2-5; abundance: .; v_gene: TRBV30; CDR3aa: CAWTKQGGLGGETQYF; CDR3nt: TGTGCCTGGACTAAACAGGGAGGACTAGGGGGTGAGACCCAGTACTTC
len: 15; d_gene: .; j_gene: TRBJ2-5; abundance: .; v_gene: TRBV7-7; CDR3aa: CASSLGTGLGETQYF; CDR3nt: TGTGCCAGCAGCTTAGGTACAGGGCTGGGGGAGACCCAGTACTTC
len: 14; d_gene: .; j_gene: TRBJ1-5; abundance: .; v_gene: TRBV19; CDR3aa: CASSIGQVYQPQHF; CDR3nt: TGTGCCAGTAGTATAGGCCAGGTTTATCAGCCCCAGCATTTT
len: 12; d_gene: .; j_gene: TRBJ2-1; abundance: .; v_gene: TRBV29-1; CDR3aa: CSVVTGYNEQFF; CDR3nt: TGCAGCGTTGTTACAGGTTACAATGAGCAGTTCTTC
len: 17; d_gene: TRBD2; j_gene: TRBJ2-1; abundance: .; v_gene: TRBV25-1; CDR3aa: CASSESKTSGDYNEQFF; CDR3nt: TGTGCCAGCAGTGAATCAAAGACTAGCGGGGACTACAATGAGCAGTTCTTC
len: 16; d_gene: TRBD1; j_gene: TRBJ2-7; abundance: few; v_gene: TRBV7-8; CDR3aa: CASSLVSGQGASEQYF; CDR3nt: TGTGCCAGCAGCTTAGTCAGTGGCCAGGGGGCTTCCGAGCAGTACTTC
len: 16; d_gene: TRBD1; j_gene: TRBJ1-4; abundance: .; v_gene: TRBV7-9; CDR3aa: CASSFPGQGGGEKLFF; CDR3nt: TGTGCCAGCAGCTTTCCGGGACAGGGTGGAGGAGAAAAACTGTTTTTT
len: 14; d_gene: TRBD2; j_gene: TRBJ2-1; abundance: .; v_gene: TRBV7-2; CDR3aa: CASSSERREGPKFF; CDR3nt: TGTGCCAGCAGCTCCGAGCGGCGGGAGGGCCCCAAGTTCTTC
len: 12; d_gene: TRBD1; j_gene: TRBJ2-7; abundance: .; v_gene: TRBV12-3/TRBV12-4; CDR3aa: CASSRDRNEQYF; CDR3nt: TGTGCCAGCAGCCGGGACAGAAACGAGCAGTACTTC
len: 14; d_gene: TRBD1; j_gene: TRBJ2-5; abundance: .; v_gene: TRBV5-1; CDR3aa: CASSGGQAQETQYF; CDR3nt: TGCGCCAGCAGCGGGGGACAGGCCCAAGAGACCCAGTACTTC
len: 15; d_gene: TRBD2; j_gene: TRBJ2-3; abundance: .; v_gene: TRBV9; CDR3aa: CASSLLAAATDTQYF; CDR3nt: TGTGCCAGCAGCTTACTAGCGGCTGCGACAGATACGCAGTATTTT
len: 14; d_gene: TRBD1; j_gene: TRBJ1-4; abundance: once; v_gene: TRBV2; CDR3aa: CASSSDRGTEKLFF; CDR3nt: TGTGCCAGCAGTTCTGACAGGGGGACGGAAAAACTGTTTTTT
len: 15; d_gene: .; j_gene: TRBJ1-2; abundance: .; v_gene: TRBV5-6; CDR3aa: CASSYGQLPNYGYTF; CDR3nt: TGTGCCAGCAGCTATGGACAGCTACCTAACTATGGCTACACCTTC
len: 16; d_gene: TRBD2; j_gene: TRBJ2-1; abundance: .; v_gene: TRBV20-1; CDR3aa: CSASPALAGVGNEQFF; CDR3nt: TGCAGTGCTAGTCCCGCTCTAGCGGGAGTGGGGAATGAGCAGTTCTTC
len: 14; d_gene: .; j_gene: TRBJ1-4; abundance: .; v_gene: TRBV5-4; CDR3aa: CASSLPGRNEKLFF; CDR3nt: TGTGCCAGCAGCTTGCCAGGGCGGAATGAAAAACTGTTTTTT
len: 15; d_gene: TRBD1; j_gene: TRBJ1-5; abundance: .; v_gene: TRBV19; CDR3aa: CASSIEGQGDQPQHF; CDR3nt: TGTGCCAGTAGTATTGAGGGACAGGGGGATCAGCCCCAGCATTTT
len: 13; d_gene: TRBD1; j_gene: TRBJ2-3; abundance: .; v_gene: TRBV9; CDR3aa: CASGTGPTDTQYF; CDR3nt: TGTGCCAGCGGGACAGGACCCACAGATACGCAGTATTTT
len: 15; d_gene: TRBD2; j_gene: TRBJ2-1; abundance: few; v_gene: TRBV5-1; CDR3aa: CASSPTASGGIEQFF; CDR3nt: TGCGCCAGCAGCCCCACGGCTAGCGGGGGAATTGAGCAGTTCTTC
len: 17; d_gene: TRBD2; j_gene: TRBJ2-3; abundance: .; v_gene: TRBV7-2; CDR3aa: CASSPIAGRVRTDTQYF; CDR3nt: TGTGCCAGCAGCCCCATAGCGGGAAGGGTGAGAACAGATACGCAGTATTTT
len: 12; d_gene: .; j_gene: TRBJ1-3; abundance: few; v_gene: TRBV14; CDR3aa: CASSPSSNTIYF; CDR3nt: TGTGCCAGCAGCCCGAGCTCAAACACCATATATTTT
len: 14; d_gene: .; j_gene: TRBJ1-2; abundance: .; v_gene: TRBV28; CDR3aa: CASSLADLNYGYTF; CDR3nt: TGTGCCAGCAGCCTCGCGGATCTTAACTATGGCTACACCTTC
len: 14; d_gene: .; j_gene: TRBJ1-1; abundance: .; v_gene: TRBV27; CDR3aa: CASSAVTGNTEAFF; CDR3nt: TGTGCCAGCAGTGCCGTGACAGGGAACACTGAAGCTTTCTTT
len: 17; d_gene: .; j_gene: TRBJ2-1; abundance: .; v_gene: TRBV21-1; CDR3aa: CASSPPGLGITYNEQFF; CDR3nt: TGTGCCAGCAGCCCCCCGGGACTAGGGATTACCTACAATGAGCAGTTCTTC
len: 17; d_gene: TRBD1; j_gene: TRBJ2-1; abundance: few; v_gene: TRBV28; CDR3aa: CASSPIRGTGPHDEQFF; CDR3nt: TGTGCCAGCAGTCCCATAAGGGGGACAGGGCCCCATGATGAGCAGTTCTTC
len: 12; d_gene: TRBD1; j_gene: TRBJ1-1; abundance: .; v_gene: TRBV30; CDR3aa: CAWSGTGSEAFF; CDR3nt: TGTGCCTGGAGTGGGACAGGGTCTGAAGCTTTCTTT
len: 15; d_gene: TRBD1; j_gene: TRBJ1-5; abundance: .; v_gene: TRBV19; CDR3aa: CASSMGQGSDQPQHF; CDR3nt: TGTGCCAGTAGTATGGGACAGGGGTCGGATCAGCCCCAGCATTTT
len: 14; d_gene: TRBD1; j_gene: TRBJ2-7; abundance: .; v_gene: TRBV28; CDR3aa: CASSQFRGRYEQYF; CDR3nt: TGTGCCAGCAGTCAGTTCAGGGGGCGGTACGAGCAGTACTTC
len: 15; d_gene: TRBD1; j_gene: TRBJ1-1; abundance: .; v_gene: TRBV6-5; CDR3aa: CASNAGQAVNTEAFF; CDR3nt: TGTGCCAGCAATGCTGGACAGGCGGTGAACACTGAAGCTTTCTTT
len: 15; d_gene: .; j_gene: TRBJ1-5; abundance: .; v_gene: TRBV6-6; CDR3aa: CASRQQTTGNQPQHF; CDR3nt: TGTGCCAGCAGACAGCAGACAACTGGCAATCAGCCCCAGCATTTT
len: 12; d_gene: .; j_gene: TRBJ2-3; abundance: .; v_gene: TRBV30; CDR3aa: CAWSERGDTQYF; CDR3nt: TGTGCCTGGAGCGAAAGGGGAGATACGCAGTATTTT
len: 14; d_gene: TRBD1; j_gene: TRBJ1-2; abundance: few; v_gene: TRBV2; CDR3aa: CASSDGTGIVGYTF; CDR3nt: TGTGCCAGCAGTGACGGGACAGGGATCGTCGGCTACACCTTC
len: 18; d_gene: .; j_gene: TRBJ2-2; abundance: .; v_gene: TRBV7-8; CDR3aa: CASSLFVRGNANTGELFF; CDR3nt: TGTGCCAGCAGCTTATTTGTTCGGGGGAACGCGAACACCGGGGAGCTGTTTTTT
len: 14; d_gene: .; j_gene: TRBJ2-1; abundance: .; v_gene: TRBV19; CDR3aa: CASSPLRTYNEQFF; CDR3nt: TGTGCCAGTAGTCCTCTGAGAACCTACAATGAGCAGTTCTTC
len: 14; d_gene: TRBD1; j_gene: TRBJ2-3; abundance: .; v_gene: TRBV5-1; CDR3aa: CASSSGQVPYTQYF; CDR3nt: TGCGCCAGCAGTTCAGGACAGGTCCCCTATACGCAGTATTTT
len: 17; d_gene: TRBD1; j_gene: TRBJ1-4; abundance: .; v_gene: TRBV9; CDR3aa: CASSVGTGGHGNEKLFF; CDR3nt: TGTGCCAGCAGCGTAGGCACAGGGGGCCATGGTAATGAAAAACTGTTTTTT
len: 14; d_gene: .; j_gene: TRBJ2-5; abundance: .; v_gene: TRBV5-1; CDR3aa: CASSTQGRQETQYF; CDR3nt: TGCGCCAGCAGCACACAGGGTCGCCAAGAGACCCAGTACTTC
len: 14; d_gene: TRBD1; j_gene: TRBJ1-5; abundance: .; v_gene: TRBV2; CDR3aa: CASSFDRGNQPQHF; CDR3nt: TGTGCCAGCAGTTTTGACAGGGGTAATCAGCCCCAGCATTTT
len: 14; d_gene: .; j_gene: TRBJ1-1; abundance: .; v_gene: TRBV28; CDR3aa: CASSVFGGNTEAFF; CDR3nt: TGTGCCAGCAGTGTTTTTGGCGGCAACACTGAAGCTTTCTTT
len: 12; d_gene: .; j_gene: TRBJ2-3; abundance: .; v_gene: TRBV7-2; CDR3aa: CASSFRWDTQYF; CDR3nt: TGTGCCAGCAGCTTCAGGTGGGATACGCAGTATTTT
len: 14; d_gene: TRBD1; j_gene: TRBJ2-3; abundance: once; v_gene: TRBV11-3; CDR3aa: CASSLGQGMDTQYF; CDR3nt: TGTGCCAGCAGCTTAGGACAGGGGATGGATACGCAGTATTTT
len: 14; d_gene: .; j_gene: TRBJ2-1; abundance: .; v_gene: TRBV14; CDR3aa: CASSQEGPRDEQFF; CDR3nt: TGTGCCAGCAGCCAGGAGGGGCCTCGCGATGAGCAGTTCTTC
len: 16; d_gene: TRBD2; j_gene: TRBJ2-3; abundance: few; v_gene: TRBV30; CDR3aa: CAWSGGTSGSTDTQYF; CDR3nt: TGTGCCTGGAGTGGAGGTACTAGCGGTAGCACAGATACGCAGTATTTT
len: 12; d_gene: TRBD1; j_gene: TRBJ2-1; abundance: few; v_gene: TRBV2; CDR3aa: CASSITGDEQFF; CDR3nt: TGTGCCAGCAGCATTACAGGGGATGAGCAGTTCTTC